This T cell receptor beta chain was observed in a study of blood T cell repertoires in COVID-19 (dated by TCRdb to between 2020 and 2021). Study-wide context: Collaborator samples came from the United States, Italy and Spain and covered acute and convalescent phases of COVID-19. The material from the prospective study consisted of cDNA or gDNA derived from T cells, B-cell-depleted T cells, or PBMCs. Deeply sampled blood TCRbeta repertoires from subjects exposed to, actively infected with, or recovered from COVID-19 were included in the dataset. The repertoires were released in a freely available public database intended as a resource for research on the immune response to SARS-CoV-2. The samples were drawn from the first 160 participants of the ongoing ImmuneRACE study and from 950 to 1,500 subjects provided by 6 global collaborators. A de-identified subject ID, COVID-19 status, age in years and sex were almost always included in the sample metadata. Where available, HLA class I and class II types were obtained from metadata supplied by the sample provider rather than from assay-based typing. The investigation overall reported the following: The amount of clinical and demographic metadata varied by source and participant and was provided uncurated.

TCRbeta CDR3 regions were amplified from genomic DNA by means of the immunoSEQ Assay, a bias-controlled multiplex PCR. Regarding the original processing steps: The number of nucleated cells in each sample was estimated by amplification of reference gene primers within the assay. To quantify the absolute abundance of each unique TCRbeta CDR3 rearrangement, sequence reads were collapsed and filtered. Productive Simpson clonality was computed per sample as the square root of Simpson's diversity index over productive rearrangements. Imported from immuneACCESS, the table was reduced by TCRdb to in-frame sequences with V and J called. These copies leave out some clones; in studies compared against another copy, an unresolved V gene accounts for under half, and the cause of the remainder is not known. For V, J and clone size, that table is used; D and trimming come from the DNA. The sample data list some 93,000 clones, and 86% of these were observed just once. The ten largest clones represent around a tenth of the sample.

The CDR3, from cysteine to phenylalanine, totals 14 residues. Of all the DNA, just the CDR3 is kept, 42 bases in frame from base 1. CDR1 is given as LNHDA and CDR2 as SQIVND, both from the germline V gene (reference sequence). V is clipped by 7 bases and J by 6 bases, and the sequence between their germline boundaries is 16 bases long. This clone was seen a handful of times. Its antigen has not been determined. No base quality values were provided; no much bigger clone lies one nucleotide off. Whole blood was collected in K2EDTA tubes by collaborating institutions according to the institutions' own protocols. Collaborator samples were shipped for TCRbeta analysis as frozen whole blood, isolated PBMCs, or DNA extracted from either sample type.

This TCR derives from a man in his fifties or sixties with acute or convalescent COVID-19. Sequencing used peripheral blood. The rearrangement combines TRBV19 with TRBJ1-5, with TRBD1 tentatively as D gene (6 bases match). The nucleotides are TGTGCCAGTATGGGACATTCCTCGGGTCAGCCCCAGCATTTT. Its coded protein is CASMGHSSGQPQHF.